The clone carrying this TCR beta chain was counted ten times or more. The antigen is unknown. The treatment here: some 19 received Ad26.COV2.S at low or high dose, single or two shots; five or six received placebo; per-sample allocation not given. The samples date from day 63 after the first vaccine or placebo injection. Its platform was an Ad26 vector, and its expressed antigen was Wuhan-strain SARS-CoV-2 spike. These data come from a study of Ad26.COV2.S vaccination and SARS-CoV-2 variants. Whole-study findings and limits: Placebo and vaccine recipients had non-spike TCR breadth that was similar.

The V and J ends lost 4 bases and 3 bases, in that order; junction bases with no gene match: 7. This CDR3 spans 15 amino acids. Germline V gene lookup returns CDR1 MNHEY and CDR2 SVGAGI. Repertoires were generated with immunoSEQ multiplex PCR, while TCRdb's copy carries only in-frame clones and drops some. The table records a few hundred thousand clones, approximately 90% of them present only once. This chain uses TRBV6-5 with TRBJ2-7; TRBD1 aligns across 9 bases. This sequence was found in a person between 18 and 65 years old who received the Ad26.COV2.S COVID-19 vaccine or a placebo. The source was peripheral blood, collected in a trial of Ad26.COV2.S vaccine versus placebo. Here the CDR3 DNA reads TGTGCCAGCAGTTCCCCCGGACAGGGGATCTACGAGCAGTACTTC. Protein: CASSSPGQGIYEQYF.